This TCR beta chain emerged from a study of cytomegalovirus exposure and HLA in healthy donors. PCR was performed using 60 Vbeta and 13 Jbeta primers. TCRdb keeps only in-frame clones here, not all; method: immunoSEQ multiplex PCR. The sample contains around 200,000 clones, less than 90% of which appear only once. Notes on the study in general: Association of a missense DCLRE1C variant with TCR beta V- and J-gene trimming was reported in a later analysis.

Germline loops: CDR1 SGHTA, CDR2 FQGTGA. The CDR3 sequence is 13 residues long. Trimming removed 4 bases from V and 7 bases from J, with 13 bases in between. The count of this clone is one. Its antigen is not known. Specimen: PBMCs. This receptor was identified in a man aged 50 to 60 in good health and CMV-seronegative. The V gene is TRBV7-3, the J gene TRBJ1-2; D remains ambiguous. CDR3 sequence reads: CASSSWAGFGYTF. The CDR3, as DNA: TGTGCCAGCAGCTCCTGGGCGGGATTTGGCTACACCTTC.